A selection of T cell receptor beta chains follows, all from one sample in a study of blood T cell repertoires in COVID-19. The data were produced by immunoSEQ multiplex PCR, yet TCRdb's version contains in-frame clones alone and is incomplete. Among 150,000 to 200,000 clones listed, 83% were seen once. Sequencing was done on a sample of peripheral blood. These receptor sequences come from a woman aged 70-85 years who had recovered from COVID-19. The CDR3 runs from the conserved cysteine through the conserved F or W. D genes are given only for firm matches. Only part of the rows carry a size: once, few, many, or a class if the clone is expanded.

>TRBD1|-|TRBV5-4|TRBJ2-7
TGTGCCAGCAGCCTGGGGGGACAGGGGGCTGGGTTAGGGCAGTACTTC
CASSLGGQGAGLGQYF
>TRBD1|-|TRBV7-8|TRBJ1-4
TGTGCCAGCAGCCCCCCCGACAGGGGAAATGACGAAAAACTGTTTTTT
CASSPPDRGNDEKLFF
>TRBD1|-|TRBV28|TRBJ1-5
TGTGCCAGCACCCCCAGGACAGGGCCCAATCAGCCCCAGCATTTT
CASTPRTGPNQPQHF
>-|-|TRBV30|TRBJ1-2
TGTGCCTGGAGTTGGGGGGACTATGGCTACACCTTC
CAWSWGDYGYTF
>TRBD1|-|TRBV12-3/TRBV12-4|TRBJ2-7
TGTGCCAGCACCCGGGACAGTACCTACGAGCAGTACTTC
CASTRDSTYEQYF
>TRBD1|-|TRBV5-1|TRBJ1-3
TGCGCCAGCAGCCCTAACCCAGGGGGCCCTGGAAACACCATATATTTT
CASSPNPGGPGNTIYF
>-|-|TRBV21-1|TRBJ2-7
TGTGCCAGCAGCGGACGGACAGGAGAAATGCGCGAGCAGTACTTC
CASSGRTGEMREQYF
>-|few|TRBV15|TRBJ1-5
TGTGCCACCAGCAGAGATACGGGGGTGGGCAATCAGCCCCAGCATTTT
CATSRDTGVGNQPQHF
>-|-|TRBV27|TRBJ2-1
TGTGCCAGCAGTTTCGGGGTTGGGAACAATGAGCAGTTCTTC
CASSFGVGNNEQFF
>-|-|TRBV5-1|TRBJ2-6
TGCGCCAGCAGCCCCTTTGCTGGGGCCAACGTCCTGACTTTC
CASSPFAGANVLTF
>-|-|TRBV27|TRBJ2-7
TGTGCCAGCACAACCTCTGGGAGCTACGAGCAGTACTTC
CASTTSGSYEQYF
>TRBD2|-|TRBV7-9|TRBJ2-5
TGTGCCAGCAGCCCAGGACTAGCGGTAGAGACCCAGTACTTC
CASSPGLAVETQYF
>-|-|TRBV5-4|TRBJ2-3
TGTGCCAGCAGCTTTTCCGGGAACACAGATACGCAGTATTTT
CASSFSGNTDTQYF
>TRBD2|-|TRBV3-1/TRBV3-2|TRBJ2-5
TGTGCCAGCAGCCCCGTAGCGGGCCCCCAAGAGACCCAGTACTTC
CASSPVAGPQETQYF
>TRBD1|once|TRBV7-2|TRBJ2-7
TGTGCCAGCAGCGCCGGACAGGGTTTCTACGAGCAGTACTTC
CASSAGQGFYEQYF
>TRBD1|-|TRBV9|TRBJ1-5
TGTGCCAGCAGCCCTTCCTCACCCTCGGGGGACAGCGATCAGCCCCAGCATTTT
CASSPSSPSGDSDQPQHF
>-|-|TRBV7-7|TRBJ2-5
TGTGCCAGCAGCGTGGGTAGACAGTCCCAAGAGACCCAGTACTTC
CASSVGRQSQETQYF
>-|once|TRBV3-1/TRBV3-2|TRBJ2-7
TGTGCCAGCAGCCCGGTCCAAGGAGGGGACGAGCAGTACTTC
CASSPVQGGDEQYF
>-|-|TRBV6-5|TRBJ2-7
TGTGCCAGCAGTAGACCGGGCCCAGGGGCCTACGAGCAGTACTTC
CASSRPGPGAYEQYF
>-|-|TRBV3-1/TRBV3-2|TRBJ1-4
TGTGCCAGCAGCCAATCGGGGGGTGAAAAACTGTTTTTT
CASSQSGGEKLFF
>TRBD1|-|TRBV7-9|TRBJ1-4
TGTGCCAGCAGACAGGGACAGGGGGATGAAAAACTGTTTTTT
CASRQGQGDEKLFF
>-|-|TRBV29-1|TRBJ2-3
TGCAGCGTTGGGCGGGCCGGGGATACGCAGTATTTT
CSVGRAGDTQYF
>TRBD1|-|TRBV24-1|TRBJ2-7
TGTGCCACCAGTGATACCCGGACAGGGAGTGACGAGCAGTACTTC
CATSDTRTGSDEQYF
>TRBD1|-|TRBV15|TRBJ1-1
TGTGCCACCAGCAGCCCGGGACAGGGTACTGAAGCTTTCTTT
CATSSPGQGTEAFF
>-|-|TRBV18|TRBJ1-5
TGTGCCAGCTCACCATATGTGGGAGGGGAGTTCAATCAGCCCCAGCATTTT
CASSPYVGGEFNQPQHF
>TRBD1|once|TRBV6-5|TRBJ1-1
TGTGCCAGCAGACGGACAGGGGACGCCACTGAAGCTTTCTTT
CASRRTGDATEAFF
>-|-|TRBV28|TRBJ1-2
TGTGCCAGCAGTTTATGGCAGGGAAGGAACTATGGCTACACCTTC
CASSLWQGRNYGYTF
>-|-|TRBV6-2/TRBV6-3|TRBJ1-1
TGTGCCAGCAGTTACACGACAGGTTACACTGAAGCTTTCTTT
CASSYTTGYTEAFF
>-|-|TRBV2|TRBJ2-5
TGTGCCAGCAACCCGACTAGGGGGGGGGTCCAGTACTTC
CASNPTRGGVQYF
>-|-|TRBV19|TRBJ1-1
TGTGCCACCCTCCCGATAGCGGGGTGGGGGACACCCATGAACACTGAAGCTTTCTTT
CATLPIAGWGTPMNTEAFF
>-|-|TRBV7-9|TRBJ1-6
TGTGCCAGCAGCCCGGGGGGTTCACCCCTCCACTTT
CASSPGGSPLHF
>-|-|TRBV29-1|TRBJ1-2
TGCAGCGCCGGACAGTATGGCTACACCTTC
CSAGQYGYTF
>-|-|TRBV2|TRBJ2-7
TGTGCCAGCCGGGGGAGCTCCTACGAGCAGTACTTC
CASRGSSYEQYF
>-|-|TRBV7-2|TRBJ2-1
TGTGCCAGCAGCTTAGAGTCTCTTGGGCCCTACAATGAGCAGTTCTTC
CASSLESLGPYNEQFF
>TRBD2|-|TRBV9|TRBJ2-3
TGTGCCAGCAGCGTAGCCCCAAGCGGGGCGGGGGGGGATACGCAGTATTTT
CASSVAPSGAGGDTQYF
>-|-|TRBV7-2|TRBJ2-3
TGTGCCAGCAGCTCCCCCGTCTATACGCAGTATTTT
CASSSPVYTQYF
>TRBD2|-|TRBV7-3|TRBJ2-1
TGTGCCAGCAGCAACCTAGCGGGAGGGTACAATGAGCAGTTCTTC
CASSNLAGGYNEQFF
>TRBD2|-|TRBV18|TRBJ2-5
TGTGCCAGCTCACCGCGTGGACTAGCGCGCAGTGAGACCCAGTACTTC
CASSPRGLARSETQYF
>-|-|TRBV30|TRBJ2-7
TGTGCCTGGAGTGTACGCGGCCCTGGCGAGCAGTACTTC
CAWSVRGPGEQYF
>-|-|TRBV20-1|TRBJ2-7
TGCAGTGCTATGGGGGGCTACGAGCAGTACTTC
CSAMGGYEQYF
>TRBD1|-|TRBV27|TRBJ2-3
TGTGCCAGCAGTCCGCAGGGGGCGCGGGCAGATACGCAGTATTTT
CASSPQGARADTQYF
>TRBD1|few|TRBV2|TRBJ1-1
TGTGCCAGCAGACTTTCGGGACAGATGAACACTGAAGCTTTCTTT
CASRLSGQMNTEAFF
>TRBD1|-|TRBV11-1|TRBJ2-2
TGTGCCAGCAGCTTAACCCCGACAGGGGGCGGCGGGGAGCTGTTTTTT
CASSLTPTGGGGELFF
>-|-|TRBV11-2|TRBJ1-1
TGTGCCAGCAGCCTAATAACCACTGAAGCTTTCTTT
CASSLITTEAFF
>TRBD1|-|TRBV14|TRBJ1-6
TGTGCCAGCAGCCAGGCCACAGGGGGCCGGGGTTCACCCCTCCACTTT
CASSQATGGRGSPLHF
>-|-|TRBV5-4|TRBJ2-7
TGTGCCAGCAGCTTGGGGGCAGGCGAATTCTACGAGCAGTACTTC
CASSLGAGEFYEQYF
>TRBD2|-|TRBV7-3|TRBJ2-1
TGTGCCAGCAGCTCCGGTCTAGCGGGGACCAATGAGCAGTTCTTC
CASSSGLAGTNEQFF
>-|-|TRBV19|TRBJ1-2
TGTGCCAGTAGTATAGCCCCGGGACACAGCTATGGCTACACCTTC
CASSIAPGHSYGYTF
>-|few|TRBV6-5|TRBJ2-7
TGTGCCAGCATACCCCCCGGAGGGGGGGCCGAGCAGTACTTC
CASIPPGGGAEQYF
>-|-|TRBV6-5|TRBJ1-1
TGTGCCAGCTTCTCCTCGGGGGGCGAAGCTTTCTTT
CASFSSGGEAFF
>-|-|TRBV6-5|TRBJ2-1
TGTGCCAGCAGCCTGTCGCAGGGGGGTAGGGATGAGCAGTTCTTC
CASSLSQGGRDEQFF
>-|-|TRBV7-9|TRBJ1-3
TGTGCCAGCAGCTCAGCCGCTGGAAACACCATATATTTT
CASSSAAGNTIYF
>-|-|TRBV3-1/TRBV3-2|TRBJ1-2
TGTGCCAGCAGTCAGAGCCCGGGGGGTAACTATGGCTACACCTTC
CASSQSPGGNYGYTF
>-|once|TRBV4-1|TRBJ2-3
TGCGCCAGCAGCCAAGGGGAGGAAAGAGATACGCAGTATTTT
CASSQGEERDTQYF
>TRBD2|-|TRBV2|TRBJ2-2
TGTGCCGGTACTAGCGGGAGAAACACCGGGGAGCTGTTTTTT
CAGTSGRNTGELFF